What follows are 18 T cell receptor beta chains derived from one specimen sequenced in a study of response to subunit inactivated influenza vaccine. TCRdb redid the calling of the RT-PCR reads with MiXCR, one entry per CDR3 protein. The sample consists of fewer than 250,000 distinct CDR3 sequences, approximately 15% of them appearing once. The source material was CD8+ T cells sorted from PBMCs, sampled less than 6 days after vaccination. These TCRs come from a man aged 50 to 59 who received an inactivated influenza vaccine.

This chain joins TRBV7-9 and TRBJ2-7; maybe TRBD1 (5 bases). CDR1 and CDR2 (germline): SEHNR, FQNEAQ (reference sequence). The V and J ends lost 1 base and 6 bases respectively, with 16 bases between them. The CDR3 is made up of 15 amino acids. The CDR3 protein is CASSLVSQGKGEQYF. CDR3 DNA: TGTGCCAGCAGCTTAGTTAGTCAGGGAAAAGGCGAGCAGTACTTC. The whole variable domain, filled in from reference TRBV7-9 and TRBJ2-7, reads DTGVSQNPRHKITKRGQNVTFRCDPISEHNRLYWYRQTLGQGPEFLTYFQNEAQLEKSRLLSDRFSAERPKGSFSTLEIQRTEQGDSAMYLCASSLVSQGKGEQYFGPGTRLTVT.

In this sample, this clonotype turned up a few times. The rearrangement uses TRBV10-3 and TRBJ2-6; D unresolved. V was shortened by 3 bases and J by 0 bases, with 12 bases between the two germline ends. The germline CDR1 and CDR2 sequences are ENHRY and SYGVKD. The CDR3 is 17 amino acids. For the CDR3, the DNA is TGTGCCATCAGTGACCTATACAGCAGCTCTGGGGCCAACGTCCTGACTTTC. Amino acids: CAISDLYSSSGANVLTF.

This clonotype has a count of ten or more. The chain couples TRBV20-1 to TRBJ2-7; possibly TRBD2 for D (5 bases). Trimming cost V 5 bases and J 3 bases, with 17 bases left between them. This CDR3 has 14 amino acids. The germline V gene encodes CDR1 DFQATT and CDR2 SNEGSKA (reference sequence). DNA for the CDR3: TGCAGTGCTCACTCCCCAGAGGGTAACTACGAGCAGTACTTC. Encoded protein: CSAHSPEGNYEQYF.

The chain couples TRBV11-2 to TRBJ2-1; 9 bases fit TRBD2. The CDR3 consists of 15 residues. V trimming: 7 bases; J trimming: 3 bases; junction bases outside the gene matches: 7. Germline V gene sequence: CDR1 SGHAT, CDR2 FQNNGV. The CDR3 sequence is CASTDGTSSYNEQFF. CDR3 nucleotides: TGTGCCAGCACCGACGGGACTAGCAGCTACAATGAGCAGTTCTTC. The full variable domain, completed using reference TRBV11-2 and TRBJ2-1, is EAGVAQSPRYKIIEKRQSVAFWCNPISGHATLYWYQQILGQGPKLLIQFQNNGVVDDSQLPKDRFSAERLKGVDSTLKIQPAKLEDSAVYLCASTDGTSSYNEQFFGPGTRLTVL.

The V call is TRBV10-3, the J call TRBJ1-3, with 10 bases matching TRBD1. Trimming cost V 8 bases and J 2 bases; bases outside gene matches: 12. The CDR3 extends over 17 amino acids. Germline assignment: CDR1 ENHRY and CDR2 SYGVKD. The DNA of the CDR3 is TGTGCCATCGGTGGGACAGGGGAAGGAACGCCTGGAAACACCATATATTTT. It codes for CAIGGTGEGTPGNTIYF.

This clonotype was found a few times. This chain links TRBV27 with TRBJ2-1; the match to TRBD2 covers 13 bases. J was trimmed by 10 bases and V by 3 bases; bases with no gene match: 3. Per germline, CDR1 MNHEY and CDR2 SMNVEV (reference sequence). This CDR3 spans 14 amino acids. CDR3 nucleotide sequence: TGTGCCAGCAGTTTCGGGACTAGCGGGATGGAGCAGTTCTTC. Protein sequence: CASSFGTSGMEQFF.

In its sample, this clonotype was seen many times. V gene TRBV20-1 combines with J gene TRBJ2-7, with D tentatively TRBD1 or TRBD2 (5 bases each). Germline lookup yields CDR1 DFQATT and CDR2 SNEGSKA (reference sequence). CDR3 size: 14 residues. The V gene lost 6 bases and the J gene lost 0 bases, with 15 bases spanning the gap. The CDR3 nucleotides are TGCAGTGCAACCGGGACCCGGAGCTCCTACGAGCAGTACTTC. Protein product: CSATGTRSSYEQYF.

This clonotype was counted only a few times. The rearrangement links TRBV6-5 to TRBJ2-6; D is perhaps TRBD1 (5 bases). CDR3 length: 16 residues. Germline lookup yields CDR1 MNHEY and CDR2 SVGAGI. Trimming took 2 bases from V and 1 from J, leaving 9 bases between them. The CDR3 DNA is TGTGCCAGCAGTTACGCCAGGGTGTCTGGGGCCAACGTCCTGACTTTC. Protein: CASSYARVSGANVLTF.

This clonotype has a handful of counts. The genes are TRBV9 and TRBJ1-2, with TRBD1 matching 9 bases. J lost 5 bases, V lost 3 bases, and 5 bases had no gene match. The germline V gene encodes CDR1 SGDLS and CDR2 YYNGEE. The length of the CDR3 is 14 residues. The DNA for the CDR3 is TGTGCCAGCAGCGAAGCCGGGACAGGGTATGGCTACACCTTC. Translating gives CASSEAGTGYGYTF. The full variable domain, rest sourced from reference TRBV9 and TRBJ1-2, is DSGVTQTPKHLITATGQRVTLRCSPRSGDLSVYWYQQSLDQGLQFLIQYYNGEERAKGNILERFSAQQFPDLHSELNLSSLELGDSALYFCASSEAGTGYGYTFGSGTRLTVV.

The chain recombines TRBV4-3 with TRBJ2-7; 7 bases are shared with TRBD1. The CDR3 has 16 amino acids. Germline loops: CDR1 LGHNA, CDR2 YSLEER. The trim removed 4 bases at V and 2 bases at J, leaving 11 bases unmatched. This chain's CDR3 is CASSRSVGGSPYEQYF. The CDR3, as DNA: TGCGCCAGCAGCCGATCCGTAGGGGGCTCCCCCTACGAGCAGTACTTC.

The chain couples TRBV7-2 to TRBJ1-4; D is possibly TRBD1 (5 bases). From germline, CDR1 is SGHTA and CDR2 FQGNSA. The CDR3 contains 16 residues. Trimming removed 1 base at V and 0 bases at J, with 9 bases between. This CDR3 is CASSLGGVATNEKLFF. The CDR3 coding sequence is TGTGCCAGCAGCTTAGGAGGGGTCGCAACTAATGAAAAACTGTTTTTT.

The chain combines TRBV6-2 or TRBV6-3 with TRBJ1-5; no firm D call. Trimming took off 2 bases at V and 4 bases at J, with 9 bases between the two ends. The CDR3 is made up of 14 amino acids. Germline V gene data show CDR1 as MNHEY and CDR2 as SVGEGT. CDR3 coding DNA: TGTGCCAGCAGTTACCGGGCGGAAAATCAGCCCCAGCATTTT. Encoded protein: CASSYRAENQPQHF.

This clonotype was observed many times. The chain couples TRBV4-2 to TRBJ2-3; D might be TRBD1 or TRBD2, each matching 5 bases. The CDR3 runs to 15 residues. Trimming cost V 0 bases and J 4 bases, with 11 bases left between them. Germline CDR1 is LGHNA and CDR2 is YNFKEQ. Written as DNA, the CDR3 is TGTGCCAGCAGCCAAGATGGGGACGCATCAGATACGCAGTATTTT. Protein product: CASSQDGDASDTQYF.

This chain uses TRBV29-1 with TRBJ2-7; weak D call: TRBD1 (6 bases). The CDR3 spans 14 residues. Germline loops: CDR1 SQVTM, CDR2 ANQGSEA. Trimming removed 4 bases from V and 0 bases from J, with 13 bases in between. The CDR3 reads CSVVWGHSSYEQYF. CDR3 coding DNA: TGCAGCGTTGTTTGGGGGCACAGCTCCTACGAGCAGTACTTC.

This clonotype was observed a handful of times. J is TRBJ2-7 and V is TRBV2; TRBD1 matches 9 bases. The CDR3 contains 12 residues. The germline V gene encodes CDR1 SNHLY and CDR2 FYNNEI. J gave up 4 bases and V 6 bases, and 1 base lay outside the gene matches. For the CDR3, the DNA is TGTGCCAGCAGGGACAGGGGTTACGAGCAGTACTTC. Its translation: CASRDRGYEQYF.

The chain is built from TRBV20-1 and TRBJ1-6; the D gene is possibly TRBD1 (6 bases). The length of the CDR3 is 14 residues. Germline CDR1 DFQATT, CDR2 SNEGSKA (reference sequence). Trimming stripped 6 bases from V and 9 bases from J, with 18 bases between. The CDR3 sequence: CSAQAAGVSSPLHF. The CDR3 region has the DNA TGCAGTGCCCAGGCGGCAGGGGTTAGTTCACCCCTCCACTTT.

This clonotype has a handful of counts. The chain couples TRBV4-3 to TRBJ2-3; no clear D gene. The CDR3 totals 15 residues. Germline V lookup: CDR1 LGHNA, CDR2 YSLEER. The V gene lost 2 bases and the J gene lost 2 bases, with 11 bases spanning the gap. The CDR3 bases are TGCGCCAGCAGCCAAACGGCAGGAATCACAGATACGCAGTATTTT. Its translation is CASSQTAGITDTQYF.

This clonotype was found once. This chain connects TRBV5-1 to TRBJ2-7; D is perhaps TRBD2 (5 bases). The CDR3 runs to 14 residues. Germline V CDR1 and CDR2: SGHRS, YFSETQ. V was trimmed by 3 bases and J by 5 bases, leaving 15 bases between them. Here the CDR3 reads CASSWTFSSHEQYF. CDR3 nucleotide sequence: TGCGCCAGCAGCTGGACTTTCAGCAGCCACGAGCAGTACTTC.